This entry concerns a single TCR beta chain. CDR3 size: 15 residues. CDR1 is SEHNR and CDR2 is FQNEAQ in the germline V gene (reference sequence). The V and J ends lost 6 bases and 10 bases, in that order; junction bases with no gene match: 6. This sample is part of a study of blood T cell repertoires in COVID-19. Study in general: There were acute and convalescent COVID-19 samples, and they came from the United States, Italy and Spain.

Per the authors' pipeline: Quantification of nucleated cells was approximated via reference gene primer amplification. TCRdb's table, derived via immunoSEQ multiplex PCR, lists solely in-frame clones and lacks some. The V and J calls and clone size come from that table; D and trimming were worked out from the DNA. The sample has roughly 100,000 clones, over 65% seen once. V and J are TRBV7-9 and TRBJ2-1, with 16 bases lining up with TRBD2. Source material: peripheral blood. The clonotype originates from a human donor in a cohort sampled during active COVID-19. The chain's CDR3 is CASRPGTSGGAEQFF. The CDR3 DNA reads TGTGCCAGCAGGCCCGGGACTAGCGGGGGGGCAGAGCAGTTCTTC.